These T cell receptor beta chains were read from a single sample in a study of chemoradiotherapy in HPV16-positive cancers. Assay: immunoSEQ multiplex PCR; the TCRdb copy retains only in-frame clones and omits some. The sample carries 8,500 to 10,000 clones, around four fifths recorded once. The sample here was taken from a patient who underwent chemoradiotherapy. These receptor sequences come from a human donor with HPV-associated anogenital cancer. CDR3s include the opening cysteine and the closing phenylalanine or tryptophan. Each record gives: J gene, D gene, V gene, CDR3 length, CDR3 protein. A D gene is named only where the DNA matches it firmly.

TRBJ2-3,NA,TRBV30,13,CAWSRRGTDTQYF
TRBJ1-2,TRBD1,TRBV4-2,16,CASSDHPGTDVYGYTF
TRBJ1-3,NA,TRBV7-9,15,CASSSPSNSGNTIYF
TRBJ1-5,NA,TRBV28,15,CASSLRGGTHQPQHF
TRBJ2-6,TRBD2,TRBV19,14,CASSGGAGANVLTF
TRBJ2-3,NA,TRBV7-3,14,CASSPNGGTDTQYF
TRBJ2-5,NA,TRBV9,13,CASSVVLGETQYF
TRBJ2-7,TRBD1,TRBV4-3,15,CASSQGQGTAYEQYF
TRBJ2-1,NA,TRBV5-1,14,CASNPGATYNEQFF
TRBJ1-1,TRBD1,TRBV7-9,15,CASSGGGTVFYEAFF
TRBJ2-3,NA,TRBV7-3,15,CASSLGGVDTDTQYF
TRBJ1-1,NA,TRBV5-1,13,CASRWGENTEAFF
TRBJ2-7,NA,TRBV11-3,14,CASSVTTGPYEQYF
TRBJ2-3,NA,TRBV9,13,CASSVVVADTQYF
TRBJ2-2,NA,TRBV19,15,CASNRGAGNTGELFF
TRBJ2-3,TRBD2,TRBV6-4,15,CASTLSGGDTDTQYF
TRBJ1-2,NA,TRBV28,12,CASREVGYGYTF
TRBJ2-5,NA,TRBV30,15,CAWSVRPLYQETQYF
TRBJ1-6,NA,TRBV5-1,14,CASSLGHRDSPLHF
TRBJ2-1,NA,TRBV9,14,CASSGAGGPNEQFF
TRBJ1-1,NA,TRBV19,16,CASRSDRQRMNTEAFF
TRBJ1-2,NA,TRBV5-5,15,CASSSRSDGNYGYTF
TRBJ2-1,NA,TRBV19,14,CASSRWGDGDEQFF
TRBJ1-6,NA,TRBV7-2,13,CASIGQINSPLHF
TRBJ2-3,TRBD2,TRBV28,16,CASSFPSGGFTDTQYF
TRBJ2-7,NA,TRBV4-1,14,CASSQARGASEQYF
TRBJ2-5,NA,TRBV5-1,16,CASSYRGWGSQETQYF
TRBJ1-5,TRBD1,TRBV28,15,CASDSLRGQGQPQHF
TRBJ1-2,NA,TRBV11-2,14,CASSLVVRWDGYTF
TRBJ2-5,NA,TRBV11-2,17,CASSLVSTETYQETQYF
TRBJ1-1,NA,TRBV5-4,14,CASRNEGVSGEAFF
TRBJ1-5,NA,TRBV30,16,CAWSRRGRVGGLPQHF
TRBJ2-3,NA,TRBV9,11,CASSASDTQYF
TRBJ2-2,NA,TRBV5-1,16,CASSLAGGASTGELFF
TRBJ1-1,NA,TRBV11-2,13,CASRVGGNTEAFF
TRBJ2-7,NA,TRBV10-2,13,CASSEFNGAEQYF
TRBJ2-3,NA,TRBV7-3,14,CASSPNQGADTQYF
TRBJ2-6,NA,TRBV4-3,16,CASSQEVGSGANVLTF
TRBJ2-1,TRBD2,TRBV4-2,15,CASSPKRGEVNEQFF
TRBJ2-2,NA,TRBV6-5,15,CASSYSGANTGELFF
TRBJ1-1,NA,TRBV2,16,CASSATVGVMNTEAFF
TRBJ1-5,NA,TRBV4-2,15,CASRLDATSNQPQHF
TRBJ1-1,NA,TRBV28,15,CASSFRRTGYTEAFF
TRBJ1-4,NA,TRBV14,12,CASSQEIEKLFF
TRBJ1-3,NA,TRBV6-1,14,CASSEGSSRNTIYF
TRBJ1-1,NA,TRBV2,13,CASSGYLTGEAFF
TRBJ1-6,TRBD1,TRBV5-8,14,CASSLGTGYSPLHF
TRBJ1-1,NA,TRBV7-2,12,CASSLGGGGAFF
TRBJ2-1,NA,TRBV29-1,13,CSVEGWADNEQFF
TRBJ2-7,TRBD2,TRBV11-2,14,CASTSGGAFYEQYF
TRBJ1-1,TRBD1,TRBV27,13,CASSRLTGEEAFF
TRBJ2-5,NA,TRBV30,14,CAWSVRGVQETQYF
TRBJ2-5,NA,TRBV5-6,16,CASSFEQGYYPETQYF
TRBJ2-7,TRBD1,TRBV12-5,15,CASGLAGGVTYEQYF
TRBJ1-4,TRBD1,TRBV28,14,CASSLIKQGAELFF
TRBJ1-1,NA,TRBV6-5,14,CASSYATPDTEAFF